These T cell receptor beta chains were read from a single sample in a study of control samples from healthy donors and cancer patients. TCRdb's table, derived via immunoSEQ multiplex PCR, lists solely in-frame clones and lacks some. The sample shows some 130,000 clones, around 92% of them seen only once. The sequenced material came from blood. These receptors originate from a woman between 45 and 60 years old in good health. Both conserved end residues are part of each CDR3. Each record gives: J gene, V gene, clone size, D gene, CDR3 DNA, CDR3 protein. A D gene is named only where the DNA matches it firmly. Where a row states a size, it is once, few, many or the class of an expanded clone; other rows omit it.

TRBJ2-7 TRBV19 . TRBD1 TGTGCCAGTAGTATAGTTGGACAGGCCTACGAGCAGTACTTC CASSIVGQAYEQYF
TRBJ2-5 TRBV15 . TRBD1 TGTGCCACCTCACAACCGGGCAGGGGGCTTCAAGAGACCCAGTACTTC CATSQPGRGLQETQYF
TRBJ2-3 TRBV29-1 . . TGCAGCCTCTCGGGAGATACGCAGTATTTT CSLSGDTQYF
TRBJ2-7 TRBV15 once . TGTGCCACCAGCCTGAGGGCAGCGCAAAGCGAGCAGTACTTC CATSLRAAQSEQYF
TRBJ2-3 TRBV11-2 . TRBD2 TGTGCCAGCAGACGACCCGGGACTAGCGGGGGGAAAAAGTATTTT CASRRPGTSGGKKYF
TRBJ2-5 TRBV6-6 few . TGTGCCAGCAGTTATTCAGAGTACCAAGAGACCCAGTACTTC CASSYSEYQETQYF
TRBJ1-1 TRBV11-2 . . TGTGCCAGCAGCTTAATATCAGGGGCTGAAGCTTTCTTT CASSLISGAEAFF
TRBJ1-2 TRBV6-1 . . TGTGCCAGCAGTGAATGGTTGTGGGGCTACACCTTC CASSEWLWGYTF
TRBJ1-1 TRBV5-1 . TRBD1 TGCGCCAGCAGCGGGAGACAGGGGACGGGGAACACTGAAGCTTTCTTT CASSGRQGTGNTEAFF
TRBJ1-5 TRBV2 . TRBD1 TGTGCCAGCAGTTTCAGACAGGGGAATAGCAATCAGCCCCAGCATTTT CASSFRQGNSNQPQHF
TRBJ1-1 TRBV30 few TRBD1 TGTGCCTGGAGTGATTTTAACGACAGGGGGCTGATGGGAACTGAAGCTTTCTTT CAWSDFNDRGLMGTEAFF
TRBJ1-2 TRBV6-6 once TRBD1 TGTGCCAGCAGGCTAAAGGGGGCCCATGGCTACACCTTC CASRLKGAHGYTF
TRBJ1-6 TRBV28 . . TGTGCCAGCATCTCCTTTGGGGATAATTCACCCCTCCACTTT CASISFGDNSPLHF
TRBJ2-3 TRBV1 . . TGCACCAGCAGAGAACCGGCTAGCGGGAGGGATACGCAGTATTTT CTSREPASGRDTQYF
TRBJ2-2 TRBV28 . . TGTGCCAGCATTAGGGGCACCGGGGAGCTGTTTTTT CASIRGTGELFF
TRBJ1-1 TRBV3-1/TRBV3-2 . . TGTGCCAGCAGCCCACAGGGCACCACTGAAGCTTTCTTT CASSPQGTTEAFF
TRBJ1-6 TRBV6-6 few . TGTGCCAGCAGTTACGTAGATTCCTATAATTCACCCCTCCACTTT CASSYVDSYNSPLHF
TRBJ2-5 TRBV5-5 . . TGTGCCAGCAGCGCCCGCGGAAACCAAGAGACCCAGTACTTC CASSARGNQETQYF
TRBJ1-2 TRBV30 . TRBD1 TGTGCCTGGAGTACAGGGGGGTCTGGCTATGGCTACACCTTC CAWSTGGSGYGYTF
TRBJ2-1 TRBV5-1 . TRBD2 TGCGCCAGCAGCACCCGGACTAGCGGGAGGGCGAATGAGCAGTTCTTC CASSTRTSGRANEQFF
TRBJ2-1 TRBV30 few TRBD2 TGTGCCTGGAGTGGGGGACTAGCGGGGAAAATTGGCCACTACAATGAGCAGTTCTTC CAWSGGLAGKIGHYNEQFF
TRBJ1-4 TRBV11-3 . . TGTGCCAGCAGCTTAGGCTATGAAAAACTGTTTTTT CASSLGYEKLFF
TRBJ1-1 TRBV19 . . TGTGCCAGTATCAGAGGGGGTTCGGACACTGAAGCTTTCTTT CASIRGGSDTEAFF
TRBJ1-2 TRBV27 once . TGTGCCAGCACCCCCTTGGGGTCCAGGACTAACTATGGCTACACCTTC CASTPLGSRTNYGYTF
TRBJ1-5 TRBV30 . TRBD1 TGTGCCTGGAGTGTCTCGGGACAGGGGGCTTCTCAGCCCCAGCATTTT CAWSVSGQGASQPQHF
TRBJ2-6 TRBV27 . . TGTGCCAGCAGACGATCTGGCTCTGGGGCCAACGTCCTGACTTTC CASRRSGSGANVLTF
TRBJ1-5 TRBV19 . TRBD1 TGTGCCAGTAGTGTTTCCCAGGGGGCGGGAGGCCAGCCCCAGCATTTT CASSVSQGAGGQPQHF
TRBJ1-1 TRBV15 . . TGTGCCACCAGCAGAGATCTCGATCTTCTACAGAACACTGAAGCTTTCTTT CATSRDLDLLQNTEAFF
TRBJ2-2 TRBV2 . TRBD2 TGTGCCAGTAGGCGGGAGGGCACCGGGGAGCTGTTTTTT CASRREGTGELFF